These T cell receptor beta chains were read from a single sample in a study of cytomegalovirus exposure and HLA in healthy donors. Here immunoSEQ multiplex PCR was the method, and the copy in TCRdb shows in-frame clones only, minus some. This table holds 200,000 to 250,000 clones, 85% to 90% found once. The sequencing input was PBMCs. These receptors were collected from a human donor in good health. CDR3s leave out the opening cysteine and the closing phenylalanine or tryptophan.

V: TRBV19; CDR3: ASSRAAGFNTEAF
V: TRBV10-3; CDR3: AISGEGIQETQY
V: TRBV30; CDR3: AWSGRGSGAKNIQY
V: TRBV5-6; CDR3: ASSLAPGSYNEQF
V: TRBV29-1; CDR3: SAGTVYGYT
V: TRBV7-9; CDR3: ASSLSEFTEAF
V: TRBV19; CDR3: ASSPGQGRFGEQY
V: TRBV7-2; CDR3: ASSPSSYNEQF
V: TRBV7-9; CDR3: SSSAALAGEVGELF
V: TRBV2; CDR3: ASSVGGSVEQY
V: TRBV7-9; CDR3: ASSENRAGNTGELF
V: TRBV2; CDR3: ATNPGANVLT
V: TRBV4-3; CDR3: ASSRSGPYEQY
V: TRBV27; CDR3: ASSPRDRGSRNYGYT
V: TRBV7-8; CDR3: ASSLRAGEYNEQF
V: TRBV5-1; CDR3: ASSLGQGQSQH